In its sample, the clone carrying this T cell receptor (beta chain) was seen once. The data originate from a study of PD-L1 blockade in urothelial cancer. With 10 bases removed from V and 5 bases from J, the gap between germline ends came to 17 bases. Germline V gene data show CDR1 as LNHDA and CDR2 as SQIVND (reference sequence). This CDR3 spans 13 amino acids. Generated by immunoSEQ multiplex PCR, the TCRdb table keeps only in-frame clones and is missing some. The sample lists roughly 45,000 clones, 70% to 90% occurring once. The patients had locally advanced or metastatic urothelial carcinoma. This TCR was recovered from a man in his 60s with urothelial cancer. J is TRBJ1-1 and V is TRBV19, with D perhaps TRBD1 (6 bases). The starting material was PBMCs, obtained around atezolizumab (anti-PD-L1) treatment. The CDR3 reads CATSPQGWTEAFF. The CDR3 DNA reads TGTGCCACCTCCCCGCAGGGGTGGACTGAAGCTTTCTTT.